This entry lists 21 T cell receptor beta chains sequenced from one sample in a study of shared clonotypes between healthy human individuals. Profiled with immunoSEQ multiplex PCR; TCRdb holds only in-frame clones, not every one. The sample has hundreds of thousands of clones, about 95% seen once. As defined, naive CD8 cells were CD45RO-negative and positively selected for CCR7, with terminally differentiated effector memory CD45RA+ cells excluded. Sequencing used naive CD8+ T cells sorted from blood. Source of these receptors: a young woman in good health.

This chain uses TRBV7-9 with TRBJ2-7, with TRBD1 identical over 8 bases. V was clipped by 5 bases and J by 3 bases; unmatched bases: 9. Per the germline V gene, CDR1 is SEHNR and CDR2 is FQNEAQ (reference sequence). The CDR3 contains 15 residues. DNA of the CDR3: TGTGCCAGCAGCGGCCCGGGACAGGCTTACTACGAGCAGTACTTC. As protein: CASSGPGQAYYEQYF.

The J gene is TRBJ2-7, the V gene TRBV7-9, with 10 nucleotides matching TRBD2. The CDR3 runs to 15 residues. After removal of 1 base from V and 5 bases from J, the junction contained 5 bases not matched to a gene. Germline CDR1 SEHNR, CDR2 FQNEAQ (reference sequence). The CDR3 DNA is TGTGCCAGCAGCTTAGGTAGCGGGAGGACCCACGAGCAGTACTTC. Amino acid sequence: CASSLGSGRTHEQYF.

The chain is built from TRBV5-1 and TRBJ2-5; D is unclear. V was trimmed by 2 bases and J by 3 bases, leaving 11 bases between them. Germline V gene sequence: CDR1 SGHRS, CDR2 YFSETQ. The CDR3 is 14 residues long. CDR3 DNA: TGCGCCAGCAGCTTAGGTTTGCAGAAAGAGACCCAGTACTTC. It codes for CASSLGLQKETQYF.

J is TRBJ2-2 and V is TRBV30; D is undetermined. V dropped 0 bases and J dropped 4 bases, with 6 bases sitting between them. This CDR3 has 13 amino acids. Germline loops: CDR1 GTSNPN, CDR2 SVGIG (reference sequence). The CDR3 sequence: CAWSVTGTGELFF. The CDR3 DNA reads TGTGCCTGGAGTGTAACCGGCACCGGGGAGCTGTTTTTT. Together with reference TRBV30 and TRBJ2-2, the CDR3 gives the full variable domain: SQTIHQWPATLVQPVGSPLSLECTVEGTSNPNLYWYRQAAGRGLQLLFYSVGIGQISSEVPQNLSASRPQDRQFILSSKKLLLSDSGFYLCAWSVTGTGELFFGEGSRLTVL.

This rearrangement joins TRBV7-2 to TRBJ2-1, with D perhaps TRBD1 or TRBD2 (5 bases each). The germline V gene encodes CDR1 SGHTA and CDR2 FQGNSA. The CDR3 loop spans 15 amino acids. V shed 4 bases and J shed 4 bases, with 14 bases lying between them. The CDR3 DNA reads as TGTGCCAGCAGCTCGCCAACGGGGCGATACAATGAGCAGTTCTTC. Its translation is CASSSPTGRYNEQFF.

This clone was picked up a small number of times. The chain employs TRBV19 and TRBJ1-5; D perhaps matches TRBD1 (5 bases). CDR3 length equals 16 residues. Germline values: CDR1 LNHDA, CDR2 SQIVND (reference sequence). The V end was cut by 1 base, the J end by 1 base, with 11 bases between. The CDR3 DNA reads TGTGCCAGTAGTATAGTGCAGGGTTTGAGCAATCAGCCCCAGCATTTT. It yields the protein CASSIVQGLSNQPQHF.

With regard to this clone: Distinct nucleotide sequences in the sample also encode this CDR3. This chain uses TRBV5-8 with TRBJ2-2; D could derive from TRBD1 or TRBD2 (5 bases each). V was shortened by 4 bases and J by 0 bases, with 10 bases between the two germline ends. This CDR3 is 15 amino acids long. Germline values: CDR1 SGHTS, CDR2 YDEGEE. In DNA form, the CDR3 reads TGTGCCAGCAGCCCCGGGACGACGAACACCGGGGAGCTGTTTTTT. It translates to CASSPGTTNTGELFF.

This clone was counted once. The chain couples TRBV27 to TRBJ2-5, with 13 bases matching TRBD2. Germline CDR1 MNHEY, CDR2 SMNVEV (reference sequence). J lost 4 bases, V lost 6 bases, and 8 bases had no gene match. The CDR3 has 16 amino acids. The CDR3 DNA reads TGTGCCAGCAGCCGGGGGACTAGCGGGATGTCAGAGACCCAGTACTTC. Residues: CASSRGTSGMSETQYF.

About this clone itself: The sample has other DNA sequences that encode this CDR3 too. This chain uses TRBV28 with TRBJ2-3, with D perhaps assigned TRBD1 or TRBD2 (5 bases each). The CDR3 has 14 residues. Germline V gene lookup returns CDR1 MDHEN and CDR2 SYDVKM. With 3 bases removed from V and 2 bases from J, the gap between germline ends came to 9 bases. The CDR3 loop reads CASSFPGATDTQYF. The DNA for the CDR3 is TGTGCCAGCAGTTTCCCCGGGGCCACAGATACGCAGTATTTT.

The chain links TRBV7-6 to TRBJ1-5; D is possibly TRBD1 (5 bases). Trimming pared 1 base from V and 11 bases from J, leaving 9 bases between. The CDR3 is 12 amino acids. CDR1 and CDR2 (germline): SGHVS, FNYEAQ. The CDR3 coding sequence is TGTGCCAGCAGCTTAGGAGGAGGGGCCCAGCATTTT. This encodes CASSLGGGAQHF.

This clone was seen a single time. The chain is built from TRBV15 and TRBJ2-5; maybe TRBD2 (6 bases). Germline V gene data show CDR1 as LNHNV and CDR2 as YYDKDF (reference sequence). This CDR3 spans 18 amino acids. The CDR3 coding sequence is TGTGCGGCGAAGGGTATGCTAGCGAATCACCGGATACAAGAGACCCAGTACTTC. Protein product: CAAKGMLANHRIQETQYF.

In DNA form, the CDR3 reads TGTGCCAGCAGTCTAGTGAGGGGCGAGGTTGTTAGGTCTGGAAACACCATATATTTT. It codes for CASSLVRGEVVRSGNTIYF. V is TRBV28 and J is TRBJ1-3; the D gene is possibly TRBD1 (5 bases). The length of the CDR3 is 19 residues. Deletions cut 5 bases from V and 1 base from J, with 24 bases between. From germline, CDR1 is MDHEN and CDR2 SYDVKM.

V and J are TRBV27 and TRBJ2-3; 14 positions agree with TRBD2. The CDR3 totals 15 residues. Germline V gene lookup returns CDR1 MNHEY and CDR2 SMNVEV (reference sequence). V shed 4 bases, J shed 7 bases, and the junction held 4 bases outside the gene matches. CDR3 residues: CASSSGTSGRHTQYF. The CDR3 DNA reads TGTGCCAGCAGTTCAGGGACTAGCGGGAGACATACGCAGTATTTT.

The rearrangement joins TRBV5-4 to TRBJ1-2; D not resolved. The CDR3 contains 15 residues. Trimming removed 2 bases at V and 5 bases at J, with 16 bases between. Per germline, CDR1 SGHNT and CDR2 YYREEE (reference sequence). The CDR3 protein is CASSLEGSLEYGYTF. Written as DNA, the CDR3 is TGTGCCAGCAGCTTAGAGGGATCTTTAGAGTATGGCTACACCTTC.

Turning to this clone: Distinct nucleotide sequences in the sample also encode this CDR3. The V gene is TRBV28, the J gene TRBJ2-1; 12 bases align to TRBD2. The CDR3 spans 15 residues. The ends lost 6 bases at V and 2 bases at J; junction bases unmatched: 2. In germline, CDR1 is MDHEN, CDR2 SYDVKM. The CDR3 spells CASSLAGGPYNEQFF. CDR3 in DNA: TGTGCCAGCAGCCTAGCGGGAGGGCCCTACAATGAGCAGTTCTTC.

The V gene is TRBV6-4, the J gene TRBJ1-1, with D uncertain. The germline gives CDR1 MRHNA, CDR2 SNTAGT. The CDR3 runs to 13 residues. Between the trimmed V and J ends, which lost 5 bases and 1 base, there was a span of 8 bases. The chain's CDR3 is CASSSGWNTEAFF. DNA of the CDR3: TGTGCCAGCAGTTCCGGGTGGAACACTGAAGCTTTCTTT.

The rearrangement uses TRBV6-1 and TRBJ1-5; no firm D call. Germline lookup yields CDR1 MNHNS and CDR2 SASEGT. V was shortened by 1 base and J by 0 bases, with 7 bases between the two germline ends. This CDR3 spans 15 amino acids. CDR3 in amino acids: CASSEVLGSNQPQHF. CDR3 nucleotide sequence: TGTGCCAGCAGTGAAGTACTGGGTAGCAATCAGCCCCAGCATTTT.

This clone was recorded once. The gene calls are TRBV5-5 and TRBJ2-2; 7 positions agree with TRBD1. The CDR3 runs 17 residues. Per the germline V gene, CDR1 is SGHKS and CDR2 is YYEKEE (reference sequence). Trimming cost V 4 bases and J 0 bases; bases outside gene matches: 9. CDR3 protein: CASSPLGTATNTGELFF. The DNA for the CDR3 is TGTGCCAGCAGCCCATTAGGGACAGCTACGAACACCGGGGAGCTGTTTTTT. The full variable domain, its missing parts supplied by reference TRBV5-5 and TRBJ2-2, is DAGVTQSPTHLIKTRGQQVTLRCSPISGHKSVSWYQQVLGQGPQFIFQYYEKEERGRGNFPDRFSARQFPNYSSELNVNALLLGDSALYLCASSPLGTATNTGELFFGEGSRLTVL.

The chain has TRBV5-1 and TRBJ2-5; 8 positions match TRBD1. The last part of the DNA fits TRBJ2-7 better; the J call may be wrong. CDR3 size: 14 residues. Germline CDR1 reads SGHRS; CDR2 reads YFSETQ. The CDR3 spells CASSAYRGTYEQYF. The CDR3 bases are TGCGCCAGCAGCGCGTACAGGGGGACCTACGAGCAGTACTTC.

This chain uses TRBV27 with TRBJ1-5; maybe TRBD1 (5 bases). Germline V gene data show CDR1 as MNHEY and CDR2 as SMNVEV (reference sequence). Trimming took off 3 bases at V and 3 bases at J, with 12 bases between the two ends. The CDR3 runs 15 residues. The CDR3 loop reads CASSLVWGSNQPQHF. The CDR3 DNA follows: TGTGCCAGCAGTTTGGTATGGGGCTCCAATCAGCCCCAGCATTTT.

The V gene is TRBV29-1, the J gene TRBJ2-1; D is undetermined. The ends were cut back, 7 bases at V and 5 bases at J, with 9 bases in the middle. Germline CDR1 and CDR2: SQVTM and ANQGSEA. This CDR3 region has 11 residues. This chain's CDR3 is CSGDWDNEQFF. The CDR3 DNA reads TGCAGCGGCGACTGGGACAATGAGCAGTTCTTC.